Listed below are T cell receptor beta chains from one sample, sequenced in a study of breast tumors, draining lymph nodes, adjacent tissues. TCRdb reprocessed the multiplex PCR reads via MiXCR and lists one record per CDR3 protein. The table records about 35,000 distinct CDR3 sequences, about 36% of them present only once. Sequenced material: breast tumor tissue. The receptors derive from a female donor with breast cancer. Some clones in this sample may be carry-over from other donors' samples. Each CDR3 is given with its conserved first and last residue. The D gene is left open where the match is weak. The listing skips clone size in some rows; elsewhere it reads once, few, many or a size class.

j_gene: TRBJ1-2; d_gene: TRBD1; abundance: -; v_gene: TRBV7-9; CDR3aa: CASSLGTGEYGYTF; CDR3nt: TGTGCCAGCAGCTTAGGGACAGGGGAATATGGCTACACCTTC
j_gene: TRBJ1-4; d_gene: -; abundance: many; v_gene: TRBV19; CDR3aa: CASSIATGAEKLFF; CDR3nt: TGTGCCAGTAGTATCGCCACAGGTGCCGAAAAACTGTTTTTT
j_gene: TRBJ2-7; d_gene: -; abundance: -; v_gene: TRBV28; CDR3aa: CASSFMVTQYF; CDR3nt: TGTGCCAGCAGTTTCATGGTCACCCAGTACTTC
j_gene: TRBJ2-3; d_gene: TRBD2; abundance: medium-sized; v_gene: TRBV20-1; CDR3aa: CSARGLASTDTQYF; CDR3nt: TGCAGTGCTAGAGGACTAGCCAGCACAGATACGCAGTATTTT
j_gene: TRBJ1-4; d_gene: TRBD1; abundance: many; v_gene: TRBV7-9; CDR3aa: CASSVGTEPNEKLFF; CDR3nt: TGTGCCAGCAGTGTAGGGACAGAGCCTAATGAAAAACTGTTTTTT
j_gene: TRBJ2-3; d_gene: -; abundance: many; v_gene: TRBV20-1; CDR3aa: CSATPWGGGVTDTQYF; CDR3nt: TGCAGTGCTACCCCCTGGGGAGGGGGCGTCACAGATACGCAGTATTTT
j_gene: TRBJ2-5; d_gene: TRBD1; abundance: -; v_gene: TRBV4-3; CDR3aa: CASSQGTAQETQYF; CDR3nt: TGCGCCAGCAGCCAGGGGACAGCTCAAGAGACCCAGTACTTC
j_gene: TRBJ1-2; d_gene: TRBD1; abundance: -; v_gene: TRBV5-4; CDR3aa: CASSLWGQGAGGYTF; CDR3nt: TGTGCCAGCAGCTTGTGGGGACAGGGGGCGGGAGGCTACACCTTC
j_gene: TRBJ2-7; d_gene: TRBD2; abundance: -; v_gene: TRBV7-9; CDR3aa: CASSFWGAGVTDEQYF; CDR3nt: TGTGCCAGCAGTTTCTGGGGTGCGGGAGTAACGGACGAGCAGTACTTC
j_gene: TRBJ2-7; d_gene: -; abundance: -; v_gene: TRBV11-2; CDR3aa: CASSLGAATYEQYF; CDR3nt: TGTGCCAGCAGCTTAGGAGCGGCCACCTACGAGCAGTACTTC
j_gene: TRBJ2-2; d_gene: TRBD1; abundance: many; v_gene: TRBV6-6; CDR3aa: CASSRGQRDTGELFF; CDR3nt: TGTGCCAGCAGTAGGGGACAGAGGGACACCGGGGAGCTGTTTTTT
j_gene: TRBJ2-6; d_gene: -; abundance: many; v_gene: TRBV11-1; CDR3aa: CASAASGANVLTF; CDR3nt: TGTGCCAGTGCTGCTTCTGGGGCCAACGTCCTGACTTTC
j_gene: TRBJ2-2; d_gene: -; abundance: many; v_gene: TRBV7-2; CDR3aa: CASSLARTASNTGELFF; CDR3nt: TGTGCCAGCAGCTTAGCCCGGACAGCCTCGAACACCGGGGAGCTGTTTTTT
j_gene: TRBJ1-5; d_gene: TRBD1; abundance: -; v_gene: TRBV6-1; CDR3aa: CASSVQGDQPQHF; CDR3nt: TGTGCCAGCAGTGTCCAGGGGGATCAGCCCCAGCATTTT
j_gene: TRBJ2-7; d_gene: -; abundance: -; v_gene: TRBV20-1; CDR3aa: CSASKGGSLLYEQYF; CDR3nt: TGCAGTGCTAGTAAGGGGGGATCTCTTCTCTACGAGCAGTACTTC
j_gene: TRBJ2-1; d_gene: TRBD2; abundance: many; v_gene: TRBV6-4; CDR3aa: CASSDKYGRGNHNEQFF; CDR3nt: TGTGCCAGCAGTGACAAGTACGGGAGGGGGAATCACAATGAGCAGTTCTTC
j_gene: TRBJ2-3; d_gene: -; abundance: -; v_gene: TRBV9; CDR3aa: CASSEEPTDTQYF; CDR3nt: TGTGCCAGCAGCGAGGAACCCACAGATACGCAGTATTTT
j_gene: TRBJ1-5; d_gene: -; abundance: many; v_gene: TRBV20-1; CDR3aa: CSARVRENSNQPQHF; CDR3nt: TGCAGTGCTAGAGTCAGGGAAAATAGCAATCAGCCCCAGCATTTT
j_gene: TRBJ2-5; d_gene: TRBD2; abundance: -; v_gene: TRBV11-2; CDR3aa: CASSSGLAGGLETQYF; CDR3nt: TGTGCCAGCAGCTCGGGACTAGCGGGAGGGTTGGAGACCCAGTACTTC
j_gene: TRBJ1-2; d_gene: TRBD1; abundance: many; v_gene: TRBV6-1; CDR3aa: CASSEPSGTAGRGYTF; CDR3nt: TGTGCCAGCAGTGAACCTTCCGGGACAGCCGGTCGAGGCTACACCTTC
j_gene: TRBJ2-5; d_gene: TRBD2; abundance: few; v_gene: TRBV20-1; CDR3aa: CSALLAGNQETQHF; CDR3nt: TGCAGTGCCTTATTAGCGGGAAACCAAGAGACCCAGCACTTC
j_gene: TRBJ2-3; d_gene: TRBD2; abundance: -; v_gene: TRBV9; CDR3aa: CASSIDRSTSGIDTQYF; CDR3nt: TGTGCCAGCAGCATCGACAGGAGCACTAGCGGGATAGATACGCAGTATTTT
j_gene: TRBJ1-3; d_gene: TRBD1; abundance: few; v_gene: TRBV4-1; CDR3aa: CANSQKQGIGNTIYF; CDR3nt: TGCGCCAACAGCCAGAAACAGGGGATCGGAAACACCATATATTTT
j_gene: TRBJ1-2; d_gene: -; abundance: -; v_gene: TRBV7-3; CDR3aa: CASSLTRRGYGYTF; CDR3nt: TGTGCCAGCAGCTTAACGCGACGGGGCTATGGCTACACCTTC
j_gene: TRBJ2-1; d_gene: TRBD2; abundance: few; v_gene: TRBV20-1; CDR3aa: CSARDLGGTSGVNEQFF; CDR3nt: TGCAGTGCTAGAGATTTAGGAGGGACTAGCGGGGTCAATGAGCAGTTCTTC
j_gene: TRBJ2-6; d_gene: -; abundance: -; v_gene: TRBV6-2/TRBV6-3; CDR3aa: CASSYSIASPSSGANVLTF; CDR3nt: TGTGCCAGCAGTTACTCGATCGCCAGCCCCAGCTCTGGGGCCAACGTCCTGACTTTC
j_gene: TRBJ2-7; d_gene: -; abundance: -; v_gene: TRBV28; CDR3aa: CASSGLHQASAPYEQYF; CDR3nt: TGTGCCAGCAGTGGACTCCACCAGGCTTCGGCCCCGTACGAGCAGTACTTC